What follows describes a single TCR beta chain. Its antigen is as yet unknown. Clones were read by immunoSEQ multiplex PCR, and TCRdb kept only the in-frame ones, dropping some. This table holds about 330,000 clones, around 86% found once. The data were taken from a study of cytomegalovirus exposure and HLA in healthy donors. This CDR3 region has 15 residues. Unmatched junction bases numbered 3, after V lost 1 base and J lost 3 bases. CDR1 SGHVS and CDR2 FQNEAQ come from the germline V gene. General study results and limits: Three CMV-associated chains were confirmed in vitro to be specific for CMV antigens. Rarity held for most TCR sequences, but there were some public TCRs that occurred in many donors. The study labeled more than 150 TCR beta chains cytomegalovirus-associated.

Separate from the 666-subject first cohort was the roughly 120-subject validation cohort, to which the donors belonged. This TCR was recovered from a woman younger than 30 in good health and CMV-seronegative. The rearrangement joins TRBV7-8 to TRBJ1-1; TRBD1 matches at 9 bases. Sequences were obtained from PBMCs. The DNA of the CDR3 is TGTGCCAGCAGCTTAGTGGACAGGGGAGACACTGAAGCTTTCTTT. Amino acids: CASSLVDRGDTEAFF.